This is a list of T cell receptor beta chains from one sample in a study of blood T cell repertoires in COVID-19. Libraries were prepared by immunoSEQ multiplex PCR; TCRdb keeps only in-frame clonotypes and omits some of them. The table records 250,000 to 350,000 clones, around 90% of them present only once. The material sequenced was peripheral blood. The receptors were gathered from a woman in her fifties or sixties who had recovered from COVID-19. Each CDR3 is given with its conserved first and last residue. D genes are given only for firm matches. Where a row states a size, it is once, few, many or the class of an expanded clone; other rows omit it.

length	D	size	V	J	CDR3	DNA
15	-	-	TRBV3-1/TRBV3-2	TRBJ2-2	CASSPRRVNTGELFF	TGTGCCAGCAGCCCCCGGCGGGTGAACACCGGGGAGCTGTTTTTT
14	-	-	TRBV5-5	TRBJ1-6	CASSGKKGDSPLHF	TGTGCCAGCAGCGGAAAGAAGGGAGATTCACCCCTCCACTTT
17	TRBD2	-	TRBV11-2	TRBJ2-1	CASSFGKLAGYHNEQFF	TGTGCCAGCAGCTTCGGGAAGCTAGCGGGCTACCACAATGAGCAGTTCTTC
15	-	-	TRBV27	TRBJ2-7	CASRVSIGGSYEQYF	TGTGCCAGCAGAGTTTCCATCGGGGGTTCCTACGAGCAGTACTTC
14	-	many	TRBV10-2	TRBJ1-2	CASSERGTNYGYTF	TGCGCCAGCAGTGAAAGGGGAACGAACTATGGCTACACCTTC
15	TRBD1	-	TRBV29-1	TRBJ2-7	CSVLGTGSSSYEQYF	TGCAGCGTTCTTGGGACAGGTTCTAGCTCCTACGAGCAGTACTTC
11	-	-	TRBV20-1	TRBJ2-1	CSARPKGHPFF	TGCAGTGCCCGACCGAAGGGACATCCGTTCTTC
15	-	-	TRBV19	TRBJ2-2	CASSAQQGSTGELFF	TGTGCCAGTAGTGCCCAACAGGGCTCCACCGGGGAGCTGTTTTTT
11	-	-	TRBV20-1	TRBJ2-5	CSADGGETQYF	TGCAGTGCTGACGGCGGAGAGACCCAGTACTTC
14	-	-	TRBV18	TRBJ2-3	CASSPGTHTDTQYF	TGTGCCAGCTCACCCGGGACACACACAGATACGCAGTATTTT